Listed here are 18 T cell receptor beta chains from one sample, sequenced in a study of spatial heterogeneity in lung cancer (dated by TCRdb to about 2019). The library was generated by 5' RACE. The sequencing machine was a NextSeq 500. The public reads were quality trimmed at Q25 with fastp and then assembled into clones with MiXCR by TCRdb, keeping productive beta chains. When rows share a CDR3 protein, they turn into one entry using the most common DNA and genes. In this sample the table shows about 40,000 distinct CDR3 sequences, 5.2% of which occur a single time. The ten largest clones take up approximately 25% of the sample. The time point label corresponds to: sample taken at primary tumor resection. Specimen: PBMCs, collected at surgery. Receptors originate from a female donor with early-stage non-small cell lung cancer.

This clonotype appeared many times. The chain joins TRBV7-2 to TRBJ2-7, with D unclear. This CDR3 is built from 15 residues. Trimming took 2 bases from V and 0 from J, leaving 11 bases between them. Germline V gene data show CDR1 as SGHTA and CDR2 as FQGNSA. CDR3 sequence: CASSLSGESSYEQYF. The DNA of the CDR3 is TGTGCCAGCAGCTTATCCGGTGAGAGCTCCTACGAGCAGTACTTC.

In its sample, this clonotype was seen many times. The V call is TRBV9, the J call TRBJ1-2; 7 bases agree with TRBD1. CDR1 is SGDLS, CDR2 YYNGEE, per germline. The CDR3 runs 16 residues. The J segment lost 8 bases and the V segment lost 0 bases, leaving 13 bases of the junction unmatched. CDR3 DNA: TGTGCCAGCAGCGTAGCGGCACAGGGGCGAGCAGAGGGCTACACCTTC. Protein: CASSVAAQGRAEGYTF.

This clonotype was counted many times. The J gene is TRBJ2-7, the V gene TRBV12-3 or TRBV12-4; D is unclear. V lost 3 bases to trimming and J lost 11 bases, with 20 bases between them. The CDR3 has 14 residues. The chain's CDR3 is CASSFGDVATSEYF. For the CDR3, the DNA is TGTGCCAGCAGTTTCGGCGACGTGGCTACTTCGGAGTACTTC.

This clonotype was counted ten times or more. The rearrangement uses TRBV4-1 and TRBJ1-1; TRBD1 might be the D (5 bases). The CDR3 is 16 residues long. The ends were cut back, 0 bases at V and 4 bases at J, with 15 bases in the middle. Looked up from germline, CDR1 is MGHRA and CDR2 is YSYEKL. The CDR3 DNA reads TGCGCCAGCAGCCAAGAAGGCGCCAGGGTGGGCACTGAAGCTTTCTTT. Translated: CASSQEGARVGTEAFF.

This clonotype was seen a few times. A much larger clone lies a single base off, so this may be a read error. The chain uses TRBV5-4 and TRBJ1-4; 7 nucleotides align to TRBD1. The CDR3 runs 14 residues. J lost 5 bases, V lost 4 bases, and 5 bases had no gene match. The V gene's germline CDR1 is SGHNT and CDR2 YYREEE (reference sequence). Written as DNA, the CDR3 is TGTGCCAGCAGCGCCGGGACAGAAAATGAAAAACTGTTTTTT. This encodes CASSAGTENEKLFF.

This clonotype was seen many times. The J gene is TRBJ2-3, the V gene TRBV7-2; D is unresolved. V was pared by 7 bases and J by 1 base, with 3 bases between. Germline V gene data show CDR1 as SGHTA and CDR2 as FQGNSA. This CDR3 spans 11 amino acids. Here the CDR3 DNA reads TGTGCCAGCACCCGCACAGATACGCAGTATTTT. Residues: CASTRTDTQYF.

The chain carries TRBV5-6 and TRBJ2-7, with 8 bases that match TRBD1. Germline V gene data show CDR1 as SGHDT and CDR2 as YYEEEE. The CDR3 length is 15 residues. The junction had 9 bases not matched to a gene; V was cut back by 4 bases and J by 3 bases. The CDR3 spells CASSPEAGGGYEQYF. CDR3 DNA sequence: TGTGCCAGCAGCCCGGAAGCAGGGGGCGGCTACGAGCAGTACTTC.

This chain links TRBV10-2 with TRBJ2-1; the D call may be TRBD1 or TRBD2 (6 bases each). CDR1 is WSHSY, CDR2 SAAADI, per germline. The CDR3 totals 16 residues. With 2 bases removed from V and 9 bases from J, the gap between germline ends came to 20 bases. The CDR3 sequence: CASSEGGPGTLGEQFF. CDR3 nucleotides: TGCGCCAGCAGTGAGGGGGGGCCAGGGACCCTTGGTGAGCAGTTCTTC.

The genes are TRBV28 and TRBJ1-1; D is ambiguous. This CDR3 is built from 15 residues. Germline assignment: CDR1 MDHEN and CDR2 SYDVKM. V was shortened by 5 bases and J by 0 bases, with 13 bases between the two germline ends. CDR3 sequence reads: CASSPPAGMNTEAFF. The CDR3 DNA reads TGTGCCAGCAGTCCCCCGGCAGGTATGAACACTGAAGCTTTCTTT.

DNA for the CDR3: TGTGCCTGGAGGACGATGGGAGGCTACACCTTC. This codes for CAWRTMGGYTF. The chain joins TRBV30 to TRBJ1-2, with unresolved D. V lost 3 bases to trimming and J lost 8 bases, with 10 bases between them. Germline V gene sequence: CDR1 GTSNPN, CDR2 SVGIG (reference sequence). The CDR3 extends over 11 amino acids.

The sample holds many counts of this clonotype. This chain joins TRBV10-3 and TRBJ1-3; D gene unclear. There are 11 residues in the CDR3. Germline V gene sequence: CDR1 ENHRY, CDR2 SYGVKD. The ends were cut back, 7 bases at V and 6 bases at J, with 7 bases in the middle. The CDR3 protein is CAITWANTIYF. The DNA of the CDR3 is TGTGCCATCACCTGGGCAAACACCATATATTTT.

This chain uses TRBV4-3 with TRBJ2-7; 7 bases are a match to TRBD1. The length of the CDR3 is 15 residues. Germline V gives CDR1 LGHNA, CDR2 YSLEER. V lost 0 bases, J lost 2 bases, and 4 bases stayed unmatched. The CDR3 DNA follows: TGCGCCAGCAGCCAAGAAAGGGACAGCGCCTACGAGCAGTACTTC. It encodes CASSQERDSAYEQYF.

This clonotype occurred many times. V usage is TRBV12-3 or TRBV12-4 and J usage is TRBJ2-7; TRBD1 agrees at 8 bases. The CDR3 sequence is 12 residues long. Trimming cost V 6 bases and J 3 bases; bases outside gene matches: 1. The chain's CDR3 is CASSTGGYEQYF. Written as DNA, the CDR3 is TGTGCCAGCAGCACAGGGGGCTACGAGCAGTACTTC.

The chain uses TRBV20-1 and TRBJ2-7; the match to TRBD1 covers 7 bases. CDR1 and CDR2 (germline): DFQATT, SNEGSKA (reference sequence). The CDR3 is made up of 15 amino acids. Germline trimming cut 3 bases from V and 5 bases from J; bases unmatched to any gene: 13. CDR3 protein: CSARIRNRGLNEQYF. CDR3 DNA sequence: TGCAGTGCTAGGATAAGGAACAGGGGTCTGAACGAGCAGTACTTC.

This clonotype was counted between two and nine times. The chain combines TRBV9 with TRBJ2-5; either TRBD1 or TRBD2 may fit D (5 bases each). The CDR3 contains 15 residues. CDR1 is SGDLS, CDR2 YYNGEE, per germline. Between the trimmed V and J ends, which lost 3 bases and 4 bases, there was a span of 16 bases. CDR3 nucleotide sequence: TGTGCCAGCAGCGGCGGACTCCTTGGGGGAGAGACCCAGTACTTC. It translates to CASSGGLLGGETQYF.

In its sample, this clonotype was seen many times. V is TRBV7-3 and J is TRBJ1-2, with TRBD1 matching 10 bases. Unmatched junction bases numbered 4, after V lost 6 bases and J lost 6 bases. The length of the CDR3 is 13 residues. Germline V lookup: CDR1 SGHTA, CDR2 FQGTGA. The CDR3 nucleotides are TGTGCCAGCAGTCCGACAGGGGGCGATGGCTACACCTTC. Protein: CASSPTGGDGYTF.

At least ten counts were recorded for this clonotype. The V gene is TRBV20-1, the J gene TRBJ1-2, with D perhaps TRBD1 (5 bases). This CDR3 region has 15 residues. V was cut by 0 bases and J by 8 bases, with 19 bases left in between. CDR1 DFQATT and CDR2 SNEGSKA come from the germline V gene (reference sequence). The CDR3 region is CSARDQWGSREGYTF. The DNA of the CDR3 is TGCAGTGCTAGAGATCAATGGGGGTCCCGGGAGGGCTACACCTTC.

This clonotype was seen many times. J is TRBJ2-4 and V is TRBV11-2; weak D call: TRBD1 (6 bases). Trimming stripped 0 bases from V and 9 bases from J, with 12 bases between. The germline CDR1 and CDR2 sequences are SGHAT and FQNNGV. The CDR3 totals 14 residues. The CDR3 region has the DNA TGTGCCAGCAGCTTAGAGGGGGCCCTAAGCATTCAGTACTTC. Residues: CASSLEGALSIQYF.